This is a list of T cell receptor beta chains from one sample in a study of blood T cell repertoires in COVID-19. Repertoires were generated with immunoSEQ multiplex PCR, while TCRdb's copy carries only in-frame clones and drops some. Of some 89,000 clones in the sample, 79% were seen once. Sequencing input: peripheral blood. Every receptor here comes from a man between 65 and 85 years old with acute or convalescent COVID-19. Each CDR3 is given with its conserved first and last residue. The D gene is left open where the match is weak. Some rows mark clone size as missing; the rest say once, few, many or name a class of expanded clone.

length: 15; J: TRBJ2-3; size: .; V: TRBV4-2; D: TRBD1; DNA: TGTGCCAGCAGCCCGCAGGGGGAAGCGACAGATACGCAGTATTTT; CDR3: CASSPQGEATDTQYF
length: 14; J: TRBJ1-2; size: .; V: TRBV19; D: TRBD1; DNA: TGTGCCAGTAGTCTCCTCAACAGGGGGCTGGGCTACACCTTC; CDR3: CASSLLNRGLGYTF
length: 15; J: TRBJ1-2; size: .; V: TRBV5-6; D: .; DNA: TGTGCCAGCAGCTTGGTGGGGGGAGTATTCTATGGCTACACCTTC; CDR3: CASSLVGGVFYGYTF
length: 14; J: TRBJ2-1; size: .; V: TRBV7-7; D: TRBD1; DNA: TGTGCCAGCAGCCTCAGGGGGCGCGGGGATGAGCAGTTCTTC; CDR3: CASSLRGRGDEQFF
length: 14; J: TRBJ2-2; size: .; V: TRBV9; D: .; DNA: TGTGCCAGCAGCGAGGACACCCACACCGGGGAGCTGTTTTTT; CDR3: CASSEDTHTGELFF
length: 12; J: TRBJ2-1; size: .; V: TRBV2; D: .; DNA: TGTGCCAGCAAACAGGGCTACAATGAGCAGTTCTTC; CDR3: CASKQGYNEQFF
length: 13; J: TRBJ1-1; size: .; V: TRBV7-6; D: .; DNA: TGTGCCAGCACCGACTTTATGAACACTGAAGCTTTCTTT; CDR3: CASTDFMNTEAFF
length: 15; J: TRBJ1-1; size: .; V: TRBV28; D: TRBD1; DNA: TGTGCCAGCTACCCGCTACAGGGGCGCCCCACTGAAGCTTTCTTT; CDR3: CASYPLQGRPTEAFF
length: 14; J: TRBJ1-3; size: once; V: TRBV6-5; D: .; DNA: TGTGCCAGCAGCCAGACAGGAATTGGAAACACCATATATTTT; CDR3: CASSQTGIGNTIYF
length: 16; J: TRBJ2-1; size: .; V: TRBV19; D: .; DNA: TGTGCCAGTAGAACGGACGTGACTAGCTCCTACAATGAGCAGTTCTTC; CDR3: CASRTDVTSSYNEQFF
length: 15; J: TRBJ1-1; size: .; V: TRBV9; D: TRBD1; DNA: TGTGCCAGCAGCGACAGGGGCTTAACGAACACTGAAGCTTTCTTT; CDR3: CASSDRGLTNTEAFF
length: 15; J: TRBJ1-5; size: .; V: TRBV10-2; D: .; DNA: TGCGCCAGCAGTGAGTCTGGAGGGAGCAATCAGCCCCAGCATTTT; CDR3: CASSESGGSNQPQHF
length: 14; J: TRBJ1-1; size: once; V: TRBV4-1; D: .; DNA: TGCGCCAGCAGCCATGGGGACACCTACACTGAAGCTTTCTTT; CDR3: CASSHGDTYTEAFF
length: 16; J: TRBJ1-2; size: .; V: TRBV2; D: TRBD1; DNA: TGTGCCAGCAGTGAAGCTTACAGGGGCCGAAACTATGGCTACACCTTC; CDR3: CASSEAYRGRNYGYTF
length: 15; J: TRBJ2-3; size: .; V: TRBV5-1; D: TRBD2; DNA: TGCGCCAGCAGCTTGGAACGGGGGGGCCGGGATACGCAGTATTTT; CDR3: CASSLERGGRDTQYF
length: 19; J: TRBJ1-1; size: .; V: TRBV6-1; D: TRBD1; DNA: TGTGCCAGCAGTGAGGGGGACAGGGCTACGGTCGGTTTCAGCACTGAAGCTTTCTTT; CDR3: CASSEGDRATVGFSTEAFF